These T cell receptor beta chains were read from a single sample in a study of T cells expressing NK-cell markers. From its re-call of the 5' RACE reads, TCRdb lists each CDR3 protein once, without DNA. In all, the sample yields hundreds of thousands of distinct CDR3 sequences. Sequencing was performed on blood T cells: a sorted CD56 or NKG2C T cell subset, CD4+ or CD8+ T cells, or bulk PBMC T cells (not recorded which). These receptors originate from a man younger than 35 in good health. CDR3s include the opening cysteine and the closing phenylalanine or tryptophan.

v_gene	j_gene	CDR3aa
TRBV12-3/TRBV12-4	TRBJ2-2	CASSLQNKVNTGELFF
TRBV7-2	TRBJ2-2	CASSFISGELFF
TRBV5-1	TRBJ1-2	CASSLEQGVVYGYTF
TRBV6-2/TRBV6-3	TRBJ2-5	CASGQGIQETQYF
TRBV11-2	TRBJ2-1	CASSFQVNEQFF
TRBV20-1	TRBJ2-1	CSARVGVLGGSSYNEQFF
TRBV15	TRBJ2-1	CATSILDQRVEQFF
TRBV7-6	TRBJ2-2	CASSPPVGSNTGELFF
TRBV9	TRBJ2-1	CASSVGTSVYNEQFF
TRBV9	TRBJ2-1	CASSVGQRELNEQFF
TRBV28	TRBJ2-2	CASSLPLTGELFF
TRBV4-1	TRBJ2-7	CASKRSHRDAAHEQYF
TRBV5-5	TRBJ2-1	CASSLGSGRVWLNNEQFF
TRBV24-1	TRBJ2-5	CATSDKGQGTETQYF
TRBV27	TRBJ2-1	CASSWSGSKYNEQFF
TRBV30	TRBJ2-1	CAWTKGRDNEQFF
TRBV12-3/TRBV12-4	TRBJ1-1	CASSFSAGGNAEAFF
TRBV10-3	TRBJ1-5	CAISESSNQPQHF
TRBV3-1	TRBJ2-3	CASSHRTGSTDTQYF
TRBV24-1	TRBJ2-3	CATRSTDTQYF
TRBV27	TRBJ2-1	CASQTGEWNEQFF
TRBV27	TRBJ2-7	CASSLFSGTSGIYEQYF
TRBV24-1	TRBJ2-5	CATEDGDWTQYF
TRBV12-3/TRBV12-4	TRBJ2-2	CASAWTGSTGELFF
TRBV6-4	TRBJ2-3	CASSDSNTDTQYF
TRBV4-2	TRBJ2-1	CASSFGTVSSYNEQFF
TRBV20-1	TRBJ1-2	CSAIFLETANYGYTF
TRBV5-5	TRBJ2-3	CASSGGLAGGGHTQYF
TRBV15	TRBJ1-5	CATSKTGAPSNQPQHF
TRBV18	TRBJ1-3	CASSPSPGFSGNTIYF